One sample yielded the 5 T cell receptor beta chains listed below, sequenced in a study of human T cells and chemical hapten exposure. MiXCR, run by TCRdb on the RACE reads, gives a single entry per CDR3 protein. Of approximately 350,000 distinct CDR3 sequences in the sample, around 6% were seen once. Indicated time point: patch test 2, 6 weeks after DPC sensitization. Treatment: therapeutic diphenylcyclopropenone sensitization with weekly scalp DPC. The sample was whole blood, taken in connection with sensitization to the hapten diphenylcyclopropenone (DPC). The receptors come from a woman between 18 and 29 years old with alopecia areata. Some clones in this sample may be carry-over from other donors' samples.

This chain connects TRBV20-1 to TRBJ1-4, with D possibly TRBD1 on 6 matching bases. Germline lookup yields CDR1 DFQATT and CDR2 SNEGSKA (reference sequence). V was cut by 6 bases and J by 10 bases, with 12 bases left in between. The CDR3 is 11 residues long. The CDR3 sequence: CSALQGGKLFF. In DNA form, the CDR3 reads TGCAGTGCCTTACAGGGAGGAAAACTGTTTTTT.

This clonotype was counted a few times. V and J are TRBV5-1 and TRBJ2-3, with TRBD1 matching over 7 bases. V dropped 0 bases and J dropped 4; count of bases not matched to a gene: 8. Looked up from germline, CDR1 is SGHRS and CDR2 is YFSETQ. The CDR3 contains 16 residues. The DNA for the CDR3 is TGCGCCAGCAGCTTGGCCATGAAGGGGGCTCCAGATACGCAGTATTTT. It codes for CASSLAMKGAPDTQYF.

Remarks on this clonotype: A much larger clonotype is one base distant, so this may be a read error. J is TRBJ1-1 and V is TRBV20-1; D possibly corresponds to TRBD1 (5 bases). CDR3 size: 15 residues. V was shortened by 5 bases and J by 3 bases, with 19 bases between the two germline ends. CDR1 and CDR2 from the germline V gene are DFQATT and SNEGSKA (reference sequence). The CDR3 DNA follows: TGCAGTGCTCGAGCCCCGACAGAGGGGTACACTGAAGCTTTCTTT. It specifies CSARAPTEGYTEAFF.

This sequence joins TRBV3-1 and TRBJ1-5; D uncertain. CDR3 size: 14 residues. Looked up from germline, CDR1 is LGHDT and CDR2 is YNNKEL (reference sequence). V was shortened by 5 bases and J by 0 bases, with 8 bases between the two germline ends. The CDR3 protein is CASSGAISNQPQHF. DNA of the CDR3: TGTGCCAGCAGCGGAGCGATTAGCAATCAGCCCCAGCATTTT.

There are a few counts of this clonotype. The chain recombines TRBV5-1 with TRBJ2-7; D possibly uses TRBD1 or TRBD2 (5 bases each). Trimming removed 0 bases from V and 2 bases from J, with 12 bases in between. CDR3 length: 15 residues. Germline CDR1 and CDR2: SGHRS and YFSETQ. In DNA form, the CDR3 reads TGCGCCAGCAGCTTGGAGCTGGGGACCACCTACGAGCAGTACTTC. Its translation is CASSLELGTTYEQYF.